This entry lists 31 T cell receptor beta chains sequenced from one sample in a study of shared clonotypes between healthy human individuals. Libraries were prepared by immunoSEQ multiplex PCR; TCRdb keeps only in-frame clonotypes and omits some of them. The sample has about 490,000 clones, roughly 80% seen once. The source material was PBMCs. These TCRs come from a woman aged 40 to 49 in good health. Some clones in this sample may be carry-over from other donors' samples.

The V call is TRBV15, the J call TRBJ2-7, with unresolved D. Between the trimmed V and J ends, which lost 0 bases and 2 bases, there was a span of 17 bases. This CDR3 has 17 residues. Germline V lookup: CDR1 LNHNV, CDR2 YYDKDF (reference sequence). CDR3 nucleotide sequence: TGTGCCACCAGCAGAGATACGGCACGAAACAGACCCTACGAGCAGTACTTC. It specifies CATSRDTARNRPYEQYF.

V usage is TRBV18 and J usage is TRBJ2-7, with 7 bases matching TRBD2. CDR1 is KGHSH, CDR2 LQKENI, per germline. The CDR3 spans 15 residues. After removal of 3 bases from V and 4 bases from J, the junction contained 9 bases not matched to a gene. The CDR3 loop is CASSPWASGDYEQYF. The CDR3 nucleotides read TGTGCCAGCTCACCGTGGGCTAGCGGTGATTACGAGCAGTACTTC.

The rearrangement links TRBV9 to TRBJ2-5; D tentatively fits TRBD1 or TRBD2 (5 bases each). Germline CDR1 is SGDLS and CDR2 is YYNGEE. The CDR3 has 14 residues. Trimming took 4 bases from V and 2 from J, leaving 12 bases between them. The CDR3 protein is CASSPSGGQETQYF. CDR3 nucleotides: TGTGCCAGCAGCCCCAGTGGGGGACAAGAGACCCAGTACTTC.

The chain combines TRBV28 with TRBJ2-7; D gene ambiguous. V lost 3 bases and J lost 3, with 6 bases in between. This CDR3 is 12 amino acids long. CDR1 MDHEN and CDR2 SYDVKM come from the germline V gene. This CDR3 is CASSLESYEQYF. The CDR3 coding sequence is TGTGCCAGCAGTTTGGAGAGCTACGAGCAGTACTTC. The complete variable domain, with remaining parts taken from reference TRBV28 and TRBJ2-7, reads DVKVTQSSRYLVKRTGEKVFLECVQDMDHENMFWYRQDPGLGLRLIYFSYDVKMKEKGDIPEGYSVSREKKERFSLILESASTNQTSMYLCASSLESYEQYFGPGTRLTVT.

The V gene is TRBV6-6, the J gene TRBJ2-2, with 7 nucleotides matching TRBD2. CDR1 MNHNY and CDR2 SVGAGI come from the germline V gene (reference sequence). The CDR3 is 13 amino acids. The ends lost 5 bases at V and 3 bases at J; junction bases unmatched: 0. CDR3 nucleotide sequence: TGTGCCAGCAGTCGGGAGGACACCGGGGAGCTGTTTTTT. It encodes CASSREDTGELFF.

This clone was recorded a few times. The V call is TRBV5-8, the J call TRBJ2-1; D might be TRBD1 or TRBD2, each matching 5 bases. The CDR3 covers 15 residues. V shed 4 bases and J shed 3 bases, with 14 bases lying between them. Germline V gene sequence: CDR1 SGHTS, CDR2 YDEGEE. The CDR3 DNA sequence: TGTGCCAGCAGCCACGGGACCCTCTACTACAATGAGCAGTTCTTC. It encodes CASSHGTLYYNEQFF.

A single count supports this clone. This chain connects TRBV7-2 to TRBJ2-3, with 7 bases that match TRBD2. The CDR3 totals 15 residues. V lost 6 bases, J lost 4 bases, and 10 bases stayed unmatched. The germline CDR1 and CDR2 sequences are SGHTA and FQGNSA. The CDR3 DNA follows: TGTGCCAGCAGACTCAGCGGGATATCAGCAGATACGCAGTATTTT. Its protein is CASRLSGISADTQYF.

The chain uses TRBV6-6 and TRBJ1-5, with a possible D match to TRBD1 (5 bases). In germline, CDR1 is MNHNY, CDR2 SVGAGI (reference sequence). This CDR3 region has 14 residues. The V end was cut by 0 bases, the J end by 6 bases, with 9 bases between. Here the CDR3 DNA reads TGTGCCAGCAGTTACTCCCCAGGGTCTCAGCCCCAGCATTTT. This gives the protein CASSYSPGSQPQHF.

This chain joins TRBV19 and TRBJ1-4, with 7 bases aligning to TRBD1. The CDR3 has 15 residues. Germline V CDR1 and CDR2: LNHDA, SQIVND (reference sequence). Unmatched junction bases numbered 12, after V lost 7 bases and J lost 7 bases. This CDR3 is CASTPGGAWGEKLFF. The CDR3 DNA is TGTGCCAGTACCCCAGGGGGGGCTTGGGGTGAAAAACTGTTTTTT.

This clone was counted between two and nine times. The CDR3: CASRGGALPSSYNEQFF. The CDR3 region has the DNA TGTGCCAGCAGGGGGGGGGCGCTCCCCAGCTCCTACAATGAGCAGTTCTTC. The chain recombines TRBV2 with TRBJ2-1, with TRBD2 as a possible D gene (7 bases). Trimming stripped 6 bases from V and 0 bases from J, with 18 bases between. CDR3 length equals 17 residues. Germline lookup yields CDR1 SNHLY and CDR2 FYNNEI.

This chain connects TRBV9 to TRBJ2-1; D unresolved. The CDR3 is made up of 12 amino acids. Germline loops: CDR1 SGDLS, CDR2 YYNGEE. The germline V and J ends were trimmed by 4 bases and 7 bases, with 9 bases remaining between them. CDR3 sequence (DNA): TGTGCCAGCAGCCCCCTGGGGAATGAGCAGTTCTTC. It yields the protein CASSPLGNEQFF.

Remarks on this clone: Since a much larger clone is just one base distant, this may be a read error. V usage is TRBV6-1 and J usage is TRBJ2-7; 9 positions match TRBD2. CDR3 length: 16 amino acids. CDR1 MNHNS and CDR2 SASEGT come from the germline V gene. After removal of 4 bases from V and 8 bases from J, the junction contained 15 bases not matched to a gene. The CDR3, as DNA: TGTGCCAGCAGTGGTGTAAAGGTTAGCGGGAGTATTAAGCAGTACTTC. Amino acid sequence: CASSGVKVSGSIKQYF.

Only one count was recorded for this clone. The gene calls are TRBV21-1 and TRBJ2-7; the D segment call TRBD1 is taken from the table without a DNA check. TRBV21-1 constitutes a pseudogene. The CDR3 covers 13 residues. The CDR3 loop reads CASSKVRLYEQYF. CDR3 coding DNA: TGTGCCAGCAGCAAGGTCAGGCTATACGAGCAGTACTTC.

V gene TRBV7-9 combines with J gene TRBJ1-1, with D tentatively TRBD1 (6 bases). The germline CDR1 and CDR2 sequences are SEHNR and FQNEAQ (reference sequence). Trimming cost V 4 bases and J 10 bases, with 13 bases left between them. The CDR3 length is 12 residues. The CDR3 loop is CASSSTGSGAFF. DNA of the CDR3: TGTGCCAGCAGCTCTACAGGGAGTGGAGCTTTCTTT.

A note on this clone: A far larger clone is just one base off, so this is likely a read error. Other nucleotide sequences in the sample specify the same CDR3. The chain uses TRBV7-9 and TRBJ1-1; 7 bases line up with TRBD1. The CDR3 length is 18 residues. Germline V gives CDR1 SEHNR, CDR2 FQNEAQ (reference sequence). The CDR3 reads CASSPPVVGQVMNTEAFF. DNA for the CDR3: TGTGCCAGCAGCCCACCAGTAGTCGGACAGGTGATGAACACCGAAGCTTTCTTT.

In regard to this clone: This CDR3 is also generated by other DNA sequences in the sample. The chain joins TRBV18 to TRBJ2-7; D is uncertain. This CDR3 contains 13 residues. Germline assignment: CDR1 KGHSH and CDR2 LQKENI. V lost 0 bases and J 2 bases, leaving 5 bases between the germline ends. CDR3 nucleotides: TGTGCCAGCTCACCACCAGGAGCCTACGAGCAGTACTTC. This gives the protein CASSPPGAYEQYF.

The CDR3 bases are TGTGCCAGCTCACCGGGCAGCCAATTTGACGAGCAGTACTTC. Its translation: CASSPGSQFDEQYF. The V gene is TRBV18, the J gene TRBJ2-7, with D unclear. Germline lookup yields CDR1 KGHSH and CDR2 LQKENI. The CDR3 is made up of 14 amino acids. Trimming removed 3 bases from V and 5 bases from J, with 14 bases in between.

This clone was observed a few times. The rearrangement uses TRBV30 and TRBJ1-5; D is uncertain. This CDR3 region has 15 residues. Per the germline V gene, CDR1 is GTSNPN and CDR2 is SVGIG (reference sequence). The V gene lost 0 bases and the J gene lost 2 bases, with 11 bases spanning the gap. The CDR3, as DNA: TGTGCCTGGAGTGTACATGGGTACGGCAATCAGCCCCAGCATTTT. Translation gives CAWSVHGYGNQPQHF. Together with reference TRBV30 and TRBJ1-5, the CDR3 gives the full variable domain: SQTIHQWPATLVQPVGSPLSLECTVEGTSNPNLYWYRQAAGRGLQLLFYSVGIGQISSEVPQNLSASRPQDRQFILSSKKLLLSDSGFYLCAWSVHGYGNQPQHFGDGTRLSIL.

The CDR3 spells CASTAPCGTPTYEQYF. CDR3 sequence (DNA): TGTGCCAGCACGGCCCCATGCGGGACGCCCACCTACGAGCAGTACTTC. The chain couples TRBV27 to TRBJ2-7; possible D gene TRBD2, 6 bases. Trimming shortened V by 7 bases and J by 2 bases, and 21 bases separated the two germline ends. The CDR3 is 16 amino acids. From germline, CDR1 is MNHEY and CDR2 SMNVEV (reference sequence).

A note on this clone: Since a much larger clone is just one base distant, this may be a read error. CDR3 amino acids: CASSLFVGLAERETQYF. For the CDR3, the DNA is TGTGCCAGCAGCTTGTTCGTCGGGCTAGCGGAACGAGAGACCCAGTACTTC. The V call is TRBV5-4, the J call TRBJ2-5, with 7 bases identical to TRBD2. Germline CDR1 and CDR2: SGHNT and YYREEE (reference sequence). There are 17 residues in the CDR3. V dropped 1 base and J dropped 4; count of bases not matched to a gene: 13.

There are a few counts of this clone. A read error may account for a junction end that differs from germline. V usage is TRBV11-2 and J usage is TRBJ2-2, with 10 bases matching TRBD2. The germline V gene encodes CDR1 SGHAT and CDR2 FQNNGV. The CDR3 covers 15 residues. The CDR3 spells CASRLAGGSTGELFF. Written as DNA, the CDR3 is TGTGCCAGCAGGTTAGCGGGAGGAAGCACCGGGGAGCTGTTTTTT.

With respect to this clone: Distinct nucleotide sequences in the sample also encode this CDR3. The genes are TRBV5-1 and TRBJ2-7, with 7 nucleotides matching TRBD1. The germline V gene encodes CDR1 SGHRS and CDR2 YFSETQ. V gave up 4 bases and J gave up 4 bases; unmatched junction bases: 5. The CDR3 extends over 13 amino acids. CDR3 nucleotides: TGCGCCAGCAGCAGCTCAGGGGGTTACGAGCAGTACTTC. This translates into CASSSSGGYEQYF.

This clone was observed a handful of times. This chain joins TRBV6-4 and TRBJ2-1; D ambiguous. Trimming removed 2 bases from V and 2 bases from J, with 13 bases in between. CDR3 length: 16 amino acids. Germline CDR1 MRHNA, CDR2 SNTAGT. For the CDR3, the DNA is TGTGCCAGCAGTGACACGACCTCCGGAACCTACAATGAGCAGTTCTTC. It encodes CASSDTTSGTYNEQFF.

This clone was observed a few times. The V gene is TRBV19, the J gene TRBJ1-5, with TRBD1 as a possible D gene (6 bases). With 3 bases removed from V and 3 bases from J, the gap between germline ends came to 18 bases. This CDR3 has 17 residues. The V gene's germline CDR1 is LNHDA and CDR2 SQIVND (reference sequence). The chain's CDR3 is CASSIGPIGGVNQPQHF. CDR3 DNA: TGTGCCAGTAGTATTGGCCCTATTGGGGGCGTCAATCAGCCCCAGCATTTT.

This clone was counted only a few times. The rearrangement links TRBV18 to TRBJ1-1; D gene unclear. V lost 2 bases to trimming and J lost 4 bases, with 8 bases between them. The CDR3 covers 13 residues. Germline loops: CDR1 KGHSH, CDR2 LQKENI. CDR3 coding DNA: TGTGCCAGCTCACCATGGTACGGCACTGAAGCTTTCTTT. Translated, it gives CASSPWYGTEAFF.

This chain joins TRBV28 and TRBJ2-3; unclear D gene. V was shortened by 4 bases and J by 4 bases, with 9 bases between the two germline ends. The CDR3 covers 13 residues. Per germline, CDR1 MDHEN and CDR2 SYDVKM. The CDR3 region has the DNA TGTGCCAGCAGTTCTCCGGTCCCAGATACGCAGTATTTT. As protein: CASSSPVPDTQYF. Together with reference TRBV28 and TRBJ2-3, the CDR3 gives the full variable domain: DVKVTQSSRYLVKRTGEKVFLECVQDMDHENMFWYRQDPGLGLRLIYFSYDVKMKEKGDIPEGYSVSREKKERFSLILESASTNQTSMYLCASSSPVPDTQYFGPGTRLTVL.

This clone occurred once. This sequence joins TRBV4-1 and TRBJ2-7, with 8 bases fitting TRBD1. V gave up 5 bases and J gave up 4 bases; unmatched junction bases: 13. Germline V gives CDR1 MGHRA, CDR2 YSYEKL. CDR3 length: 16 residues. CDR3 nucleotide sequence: TGCGCCAGCAGCTACCACATCGGGACAGGATTTTACGAGCAGTACTTC. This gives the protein CASSYHIGTGFYEQYF.

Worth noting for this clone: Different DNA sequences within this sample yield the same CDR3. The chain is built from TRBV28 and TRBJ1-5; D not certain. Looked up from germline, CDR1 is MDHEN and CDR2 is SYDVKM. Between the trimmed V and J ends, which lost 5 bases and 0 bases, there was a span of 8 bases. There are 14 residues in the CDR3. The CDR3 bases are TGTGCCAGCAGTCCCCCGAATAGCAATCAGCCCCAGCATTTT. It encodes CASSPPNSNQPQHF.

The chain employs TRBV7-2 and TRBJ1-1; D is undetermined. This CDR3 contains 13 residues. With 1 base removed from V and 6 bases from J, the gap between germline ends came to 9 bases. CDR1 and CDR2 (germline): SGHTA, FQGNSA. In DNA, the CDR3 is TGTGCCAGCAGCTTAGTCTATGGGGCTGAAGCTTTCTTT. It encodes CASSLVYGAEAFF.

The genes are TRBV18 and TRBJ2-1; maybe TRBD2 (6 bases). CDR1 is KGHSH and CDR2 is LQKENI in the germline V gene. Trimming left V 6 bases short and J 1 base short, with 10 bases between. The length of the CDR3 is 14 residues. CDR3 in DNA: TGTGCCAGCTCGAGGGGAGGATCCTACAATGAGCAGTTCTTC. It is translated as CASSRGGSYNEQFF. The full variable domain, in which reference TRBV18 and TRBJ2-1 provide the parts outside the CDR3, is NAGVMQNPRHLVRRRGQEARLRCSPMKGHSHVYWYRQLPEEGLKFMVYLQKENIIDESGMPKERFSAEFPKEGPSILRIQQVVRGDSAAYFCASSRGGSYNEQFFGPGTRLTVL.

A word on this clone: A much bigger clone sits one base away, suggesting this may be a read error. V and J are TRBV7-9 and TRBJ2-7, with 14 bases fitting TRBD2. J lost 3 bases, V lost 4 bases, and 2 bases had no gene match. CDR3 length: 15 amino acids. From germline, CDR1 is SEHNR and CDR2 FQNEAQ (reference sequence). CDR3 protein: CASSSGTSGSYEQYF. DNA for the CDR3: TGTGCCAGCAGCTCTGGGACTAGCGGGAGCTACGAGCAGTACTTC.